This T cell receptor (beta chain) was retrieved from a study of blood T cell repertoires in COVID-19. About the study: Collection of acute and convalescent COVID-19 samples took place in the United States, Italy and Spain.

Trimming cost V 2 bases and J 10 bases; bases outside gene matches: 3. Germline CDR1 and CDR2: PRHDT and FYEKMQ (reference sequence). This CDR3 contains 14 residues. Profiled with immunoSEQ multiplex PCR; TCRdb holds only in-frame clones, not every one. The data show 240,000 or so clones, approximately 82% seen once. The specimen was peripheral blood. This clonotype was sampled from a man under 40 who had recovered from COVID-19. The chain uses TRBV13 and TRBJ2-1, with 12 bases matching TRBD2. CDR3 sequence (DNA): TGTGCCAGCAGCTTAACCCTAGCGGGGGGGGAGCAGTTCTTC. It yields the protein CASSLTLAGGEQFF.